The T cell receptor (beta chain) under discussion was sequenced for a study of cytomegalovirus exposure and HLA in healthy donors. The overall study: Unique TCRs from HLA-typed donors, 75 million to 100 million of them, were held in an early data release. Study-level findings and limits: A later analysis linked some 18,000 TCR beta sequences to HLA alleles at 0.05 false discovery rate.

CDR1 is MNHNS and CDR2 is SASEGT in the germline V gene. The V end was cut by 7 bases, the J end by 8 bases, with 14 bases between. There are 13 residues in the CDR3. PCR primers comprised 60 Vbeta and 13 Jbeta primers. Authors' analysis steps: The authors later counted 70 million to 80 million unique TCR beta chains, 9 million to 12 million of them shared. The table came from immunoSEQ multiplex PCR; TCRdb's copy has only in-frame clones and leaves some out. Clone size and the V and J calls come from that table; the DNA yielded D and trimming. This sample has roughly 100,000 clones, with roughly 13% found just once. This clone was observed a few times. Its antigen is not identified.

The sequence came from a man aged 35-49 years in good health and CMV-seropositive. This chain connects TRBV6-1 to TRBJ2-2, with a possible D match to TRBD1 (6 bases). The sample was PBMCs. CDR3 sequence reads: CASTSAGAGELFF. DNA of the CDR3: TGTGCCAGCACCTCGGCAGGGGCAGGGGAGCTGTTTTTT.